The 9 T cell receptor beta chains in this list originate from one sample, sequenced in a study of response to subunit inactivated influenza vaccine. TCRdb ran MiXCR on the RT-PCR reads and lists one entry per CDR3 protein. The table lists about 540,000 distinct CDR3 sequences, less than 25% of them singletons. These data also featured in a second study, about T cells expressing NK-cell markers. This second report adds: Template switching by 5'RACE with UMIs generated the TCR beta cDNA.

Sequenced here: CD4+ T cells sorted from PBMCs, sampled about 13 days after vaccination. The receptors come from a man aged 45-65 years who received an inactivated influenza vaccine.

This clonotype was counted only a few times. V gene TRBV7-9 combines with J gene TRBJ1-5; 7 nucleotides line up with TRBD1. The CDR3 is made up of 17 amino acids. Germline V gene sequence: CDR1 SEHNR, CDR2 FQNEAQ (reference sequence). V shed 0 bases, J shed 1 base, and the junction held 6 bases outside the gene matches. CDR3 region: CASSLATGLGSNQPQHF. DNA for the CDR3: TGTGCCAGCAGCTTAGCGACAGGGTTAGGAAGCAATCAGCCCCAGCATTTT.

The rearrangement links TRBV5-1 to TRBJ1-4; D unclear. V shed 4 bases and J shed 3 bases, with 10 bases lying between them. CDR1 and CDR2 (germline): SGHRS, YFSETQ. This CDR3 is built from 14 residues. CDR3 in DNA: TGCGCCAGCAGCCCGTGGGGAGCTAATGAAAAACTGTTTTTT. It translates to CASSPWGANEKLFF.

Concerning this clonotype: This could be a read error, since a much larger clone is one nucleotide away. Here the CDR3 reads CSAQGCVGETQYF. CDR3 DNA: TGCAGTGCTCAGGGGTGCGTGGGGGAGACCCAGTACTTC. The chain joins TRBV20-1 to TRBJ2-5, with a possible D match to TRBD1 (6 bases). V gave up 5 bases and J gave up 5 bases, with 15 bases separating them. The CDR3 loop spans 13 amino acids. Per germline, CDR1 DFQATT and CDR2 SNEGSKA (reference sequence).

V gene TRBV6-2 or TRBV6-3 combines with J gene TRBJ1-5; D possibly corresponds to TRBD1 (6 bases). The CDR3 totals 17 residues. Per germline, CDR1 MNHEY and CDR2 SVGEGT. Trimming stripped 5 bases from V and 3 bases from J, with 20 bases between. This chain's CDR3 is CASSAYPEGGSNQPQHF. DNA of the CDR3: TGTGCCAGCAGTGCCTATCCTGAGGGGGGATCCAATCAGCCCCAGCATTTT.

The CDR3 coding sequence is TGTGCCAGCAGCTCCCGCCCGGCGGGGGGATCTAGCACAGATACGCAGTATTTT. It encodes CASSSRPAGGSSTDTQYF. The rearrangement joins TRBV11-2 to TRBJ2-3; 8 bases fit TRBD2. This CDR3 comprises 18 residues. With V trimmed by 4 bases and J by 0 bases, 12 bases remained unmatched. CDR1 is SGHAT and CDR2 is FQNNGV in the germline V gene. Looking up the rest from reference TRBV11-2 and TRBJ2-3 gives the full variable domain: EAGVAQSPRYKIIEKRQSVAFWCNPISGHATLYWYQQILGQGPKLLIQFQNNGVVDDSQLPKDRFSAERLKGVDSTLKIQPAKLEDSAVYLCASSSRPAGGSSTDTQYFGPGTRLTVL.

The chain employs TRBV5-1 and TRBJ1-1; 10 nucleotides align to TRBD1. The trim removed 2 bases at V and 5 bases at J, leaving 6 bases unmatched. This CDR3 has 15 amino acids. CDR1 and CDR2 (germline): SGHRS, YFSETQ. The CDR3 bases are TGCGCCAGCAGCTTCGGACAGGGGGTTCGAACTGAAGCTTTCTTT. Its protein product is CASSFGQGVRTEAFF.

The chain carries TRBV5-1 and TRBJ2-7; no definite D call. V lost 0 bases and J 6 bases, leaving 13 bases between the germline ends. The V gene's germline CDR1 is SGHRS and CDR2 YFSETQ. This CDR3 spans 14 amino acids. The DNA of the CDR3 is TGCGCCAGCAGCTTGGGCTCCCCGAACCTCGAGCAGTACTTC. Residues: CASSLGSPNLEQYF.

The J gene is TRBJ2-2, the V gene TRBV7-3; TRBD2 might be the D (5 bases). Germline CDR1 reads SGHTA; CDR2 reads FQGTGA. Between the trimmed V and J ends, which lost 1 base and 1 base, there was a span of 7 bases. The CDR3 covers 15 residues. The CDR3 spells CASSLKLGNTGELFF. The CDR3 DNA reads TGTGCCAGCAGCTTAAAACTAGGGAACACCGGGGAGCTGTTTTTT.

This chain links TRBV20-1 with TRBJ2-3; tentative D call: TRBD1 (6 bases). The V end lost 3 bases, the J end lost 6 bases, and 19 bases lay between the germline ends. Germline CDR1 DFQATT, CDR2 SNEGSKA (reference sequence). This CDR3 comprises 15 residues. The CDR3 protein is CSARDPQGPGDTQYF. CDR3 sequence (DNA): TGCAGTGCTAGGGATCCCCAGGGGCCGGGGGATACGCAGTATTTT.